Listed below are T cell receptor beta chains from one sample, sequenced in a study of cytomegalovirus exposure and HLA in healthy donors. Generated by immunoSEQ multiplex PCR, the TCRdb table keeps only in-frame clones and is missing some. The repertoire holds about 67,000 clones, with 65% to 70% as singletons. Sequencing used PBMCs. Receptor source: a woman aged 25 to 39 in good health and CMV-seronegative. Each CDR3 is given with its conserved first and last residue. The D gene is left open where the match is weak. Expanded clones are given a class, and other clones once, few, many or no size at all.

TRBV7-3,TRBD1,NA,TRBJ1-6,TGTGCCAGCAGCTTAGGGACAGGGGGAAGTTCACCCCTCCACTTT,CASSLGTGGSSPLHF
TRBV29-1,NA,NA,TRBJ1-1,TGCAGCGTTGTTGGCGGGAACACTGAAGCTTTCTTT,CSVVGGNTEAFF
TRBV27,NA,NA,TRBJ2-2,TGTGCCAGCAGTTCGGCGAACACCGGGGAGCTGTTTTTT,CASSSANTGELFF
TRBV7-2,TRBD2,NA,TRBJ2-1,TGTGCCAGCAGCAATGGCGGGGGGGCCCACAATGAGCAGTTCTTC,CASSNGGGAHNEQFF
TRBV28,TRBD2,NA,TRBJ2-3,TGTGCCAGCAGGGAGAGACTAGCTGGAGATACGCAGTATTTT,CASRERLAGDTQYF
TRBV5-6,NA,NA,TRBJ1-2,TGTGCCAGCAGCTTGGCGGGGTCGGACTATGGCTACACCTTC,CASSLAGSDYGYTF
TRBV7-9,TRBD1,NA,TRBJ1-2,TGTTCCAGCAGCTTCTCGCAGGGGGCGGCTAACTATGGCTACACCTTC,CSSSFSQGAANYGYTF
TRBV5-1,TRBD2,NA,TRBJ2-3,TGCGCCAGCAGCTTCTACGGAACTAGCGGATCTAGCACAGATACGCAGTATTTT,CASSFYGTSGSSTDTQYF
TRBV14,TRBD1,NA,TRBJ1-6,TGTGCCAGCAGGCGGGACAGTTATAATTCACCCCTCCACTTT,CASRRDSYNSPLHF
TRBV20-1,NA,few,TRBJ1-2,TGCAGTGCTAGGACGGCGCGGGGCTACACCTTC,CSARTARGYTF
TRBV5-4,TRBD2,NA,TRBJ2-3,TGTGCCAGCAGCTTTAGACTAGCGGGGGCAGATACGCAGTATTTT,CASSFRLAGADTQYF
TRBV12-5,NA,NA,TRBJ1-1,TGTGCTAGTGGTTTGGTAAGCCGTGAAGCTTTCTTT,CASGLVSREAFF
TRBV21-1,NA,NA,TRBJ2-2,TGTGCCAGCAGGCGGACAGGGGGCGAACCCGAGCTGTTTTTT,CASRRTGGEPELFF
TRBV2,TRBD1,NA,TRBJ2-1,TGTGCCAGCGGGGAGACAGGGCCCAGTCACAATGAGCAGTTCTTC,CASGETGPSHNEQFF
TRBV6-5,NA,NA,TRBJ2-5,TGTGCCTCCACAGGGTCTAATCAAGAGACCCAGTACTTC,CASTGSNQETQYF
TRBV7-9,NA,NA,TRBJ2-7,TGTGCCAGCAGCCCTAACGAGCGGCCGAGTAGCCGCGAGCAGTACTTC,CASSPNERPSSREQYF
TRBV10-3,TRBD2,NA,TRBJ2-3,TGTGCCATCAGTGAGGCGGCTAGCGGGGGGCATGATACGCAGTATTTT,CAISEAASGGHDTQYF
TRBV10-1,NA,few,TRBJ1-6,TGCGCCAGCTCGACAGACGCCAATTCACCCCTCCACTTT,CASSTDANSPLHF
TRBV7-8,NA,NA,TRBJ1-4,TGTGCCAGCAGCTCCACCAGGAGGGGTGGTGAAAAACTGTTTTTT,CASSSTRRGGEKLFF
TRBV9,TRBD1,NA,TRBJ2-7,TGTGCCAGCAGCGTAGGAGGACAGGGGACCTACGAGCAGTACTTC,CASSVGGQGTYEQYF
TRBV7-2,TRBD1,NA,TRBJ1-2,TGTGCCAGCAGCTTAGCGACAGGGGGCTTCGGCTATGGCTACACCTTC,CASSLATGGFGYGYTF
TRBV28,NA,NA,TRBJ1-2,TGTGCCAGCACCACCCTAGATTTGGGGGCGGCCGGCTACACCTTC,CASTTLDLGAAGYTF
TRBV18,TRBD1,NA,TRBJ1-2,TGTGCCAGCGGGGGACAGGTCGCCTATGGCTACACCTTC,CASGGQVAYGYTF
TRBV4-2,TRBD2,NA,TRBJ2-1,TGTGCCAGCAGCCAAGAAGTGACTAGCGGGTGGTACAATGAGCAGTTCTTC,CASSQEVTSGWYNEQFF